One T cell receptor (beta chain) is described in this entry. In its sample, this clone was seen once. This receptor's antigen is unknown. Qualities for individual bases were not recorded, and no much larger clone is one base off. Library creation used the immunoSEQ multiplex PCR assay. For the multiplex PCR, a mixture combining 60 forward primers for TCR Vbeta segments and 13 reverse primers for TCR Jbeta segments was used. Amplification of the CDR3 region of rearranged TCR beta genes was performed with a multiplex PCR assay on genomic DNA. On the Illumina HiSeq System, the amplified TCR beta libraries were sequenced as 87-base-pair reads. The source study handled its data this way. A later analysis tallied approximately 87 million unique TCR beta chains across the approximately 670 repertoires, and roughly 11 million of those chains were shared by two or more donors. To remove PCR and sequencing errors, raw reads were error-corrected and collapsed into unique sequences using a nearest-neighbor algorithm that merged closely related sequences. To assign V, D and J gene segments, CDR3 sequences were aligned to IMGT reference sequences. For a sequence to be retained, a match of at least six nucleotides was required to both a V gene segment and a J gene segment. Rearrangements were classified as productive when the CDR3 lacked stop codons and remained in frame with V and J, and all other rearrangements were classified as non-productive. Following IMGT convention, CDR3 was defined as the stretch from the second conserved V-encoded cysteine up to the conserved J-encoded phenylalanine. The earlier analysis of approximately 500 of the donors excluded sequences that lacked an unambiguous match to a single V gene segment. An earlier analysis of fewer than 750 of the donors called V segments functional above 56.7% productive rearrangements and segregating when the between-donor standard deviation exceeded 5%. To diagnose cytomegalovirus status from the catalog of TCR beta chain sequences, a statistical classification framework was built. V and J gene assignment, in a later analysis, came from comparing TCR nucleotide sequences with IMGT/GENE-DB human TR gene sequences. A later analysis assigned CDR3 sequences and most-parsimonious VDJ recombination scenarios with the TCRdist pipeline. In a later analysis, each TCR beta chain was defined by its CDR3 amino acid sequence together with its V-gene family, and reads lacking a unique V-gene family were excluded. To address suspected cross-contamination and a sequencing artifact, a later analysis removed around 600 highly shared, low-generation-probability nucleotide sequences. A later analysis calculated a clonal expansion index for each public chain from normalized within-repertoire ranks of inferred template counts. In a later analysis, generation probabilities were computed with a VDJ recombination model fitted to out-of-frame rearrangements, and the resulting probabilities were checked against IGoR. A later analysis scored TCR-TCR, TCR-HLA and TCR-CMV co-occurrence with hypergeometric tests, applying a repertoire-size bias correction to TCR pairs. In a later analysis, false discovery rates were estimated by permuting HLA or CMV assignments 20 times. In a later analysis, co-occurring TCRs were grouped using DBSCAN, and TCRdist sequence similarity was added for clustering within HLA-allele-positive subsets. Repertoires with fewer than 30,000 or more than 120,000 public chains, plus five repertoires with anomalous nucleotide sharing, were excluded from co-occurrence clustering. Held by TCRdb, this immuneACCESS table contains in-frame sequences only and omits some clones. Under half of the omission traces to an unresolved V gene where checked; the cause of the rest is unknown. That table supplies the V and J calls and clone size; D and trimming were determined from the DNA. The sample includes around 50,000 clones, with 55% to 80% observed a single time. The ten top clones hold roughly a fifth of the sample.

This sample is drawn from a study of cytomegalovirus exposure and HLA in healthy donors (dated by TCRdb to the late 2010s). In the study overall: In an earlier analysis of 550 to 750 of the donors, approximately 300 Gb of sequence data and 100 million or so unique TCR beta sequences from some 170 million T cells were reported. An early release that covered fewer than 750 HLA-typed donors contained approximately 300 gigabases of sequencing data and tens of millions of unique TCR sequences. Among the roughly 400 genotyped donors, approximately 76% belonged to the genetic ancestry cluster associated with self-reported Caucasian donors. The study aimed to test whether cataloging public T cell receptors could reveal signatures of past pathogen exposure. Using immunosequencing, the study profiled T cell repertoires from 666 subjects and related those repertoires to cytomegalovirus serostatus. Besides the first cohort of roughly 640 subjects, a separate validation cohort made up of roughly 130 different subjects was used. To predict cytomegalovirus infection status, the study combined high-throughput TCR immunosequencing, statistical association of individual TCRs with disease status, and machine learning. In a later analysis, previously published TCR beta repertoires from 666 donors were re-analyzed and high-resolution HLA genotyping was added so that TCR occurrence patterns could be studied. Rather than drawing on any new phenotypic data, the later analysis identified candidate immune exposures from TCR beta sequences and the way those sequences occurred across donors. In an earlier analysis of several hundred of the donors, high-throughput TCR beta sequencing was used to judge whether each TCR beta V gene segment behaved as functional or pseudogenic. Donor age, sex, ethnicity and CMV serostatus were collected together with the repertoire data. Genome-wide SNP genotypes for about 55% of the 666 donors were used in a later genetic analysis, which treated that subset as a discovery cohort. Every repertoire in the discovery cohort had been generated on one and the same sequencing platform. Both class I and class II loci were covered by HLA typing, at four-digit resolution. Typing coverage varied by locus: roughly 629-630 donors for A, B, C, DRB1 and DQB1; roughly 520 for DQA1; some 610 for DPA1; about 450 for DPB1. Because of strong linkage in the cohort, roughly five DR-DQ haplotypes were treated as single units for association and clustering. Among around 400 genotyped donors of the cohort, an average of approximately 200,000 unique TCR beta nucleotide sequences was sequenced per donor, of which about 19% were non-productive. Broader findings and caveats from the paper: Compared with equally common non-associated chains, HLA-associated TCR beta chains in a later analysis were more clonally expanded and had lower generation probabilities. A group of highly shared sequence variants was considered likely to be a technical artifact of the sequencing pipeline. The presence/absence analyses assumed that sequencing depth was roughly uniform across donors, and that assumption may not be true. According to a later analysis, most CMV-associated TCR beta chains appeared to be HLA-restricted, and the HLA associations seemed to be driven largely by CMV exposure. A few of the identified cytomegalovirus-associated TCR beta chains were confirmed in vitro to be specific for cytomegalovirus antigens. When HLA alleles, especially DR and DQ, strongly co-occurred, TCR associations were difficult to assign to individual alleles. In an earlier analysis of about 550 of the donors, most TCR beta V segments were observed in productive rearrangements about 90% or about 30% of the time, broadly matching IMGT annotations. Specific HLA alleles were associated with about 17,000 TCR beta sequences at a false discovery rate of 0.05 in a later analysis. This cohort had only TCR beta chains sequenced, and the lack of alpha or paired-chain data limited which features could be detected. Immune exposure information for the cohort was limited to CMV serostatus. Because HLA typing was missing for some donors at each locus, association tests included only the typed subset. According to a later analysis, parvovirus B19, influenza, CMV and Epstein-Barr virus appeared linked to several top co-occurrence clusters. In both the original and validation cohorts, the classifier was reported to diagnose cytomegalovirus status with high specificity and sensitivity. Correlated functional status among segregating V segments might be attributable to linkage disequilibrium, but an unknown experimental factor could not be ruled out. A further reported finding was that TCR beta sequences accurately predicted the HLA-A and HLA-B alleles for most subjects in the first cohort. The authors suggested that the approach could potentially be generalized to other disease states and immunological phenotypes. Most TCR sequences were seen in very few donors, while some public TCRs were found in many individuals. Some IMGT-functional V segments, including TRBV6-2 and TRBV6-3, could not be told apart with the 87-base-pair reads, so those segments were excluded. According to a later analysis, TCR association rates differed among HLA loci, with DRB1 alleles showing the most associated TCRs and HLA-C alleles showing the fewest. Because counts were too low, seventeen rarely observed V segments, including chromosome 9 orphons, were excluded from the earlier analysis of several hundred of the donors. Compared with the approximately 670-donor mean, donors in an Asian-associated ancestry cluster had fewer N-insertions in productive TCRs, according to a later genetic analysis. A total of 150 or so TCR beta chains were listed by the study as associated with cytomegalovirus. V-gene and J-gene trimming of TCR beta chains was associated with a missense DCLRE1C variant in a later genetic analysis, and the association was replicated in an independent cohort.

The junction shows trimming of 4 bases on V and 6 bases on J, plus 16 bases between the germline ends. The CDR3 has 13 amino acids, counting the end cysteine and phenylalanine. The only DNA kept is the CDR3, 39 bases in frame from the first base. CDR1 and CDR2, looked up from the germline V gene, are SQVTM and ANQGSEA. The cohort was made up of under 800 healthy bone marrow donors. Cohort members were all nominally healthy when sampled, although unrecorded immune exposures were likely present. The donor tested CMV seropositive and was one of the 289 seropositive cohort members. A peripheral blood sample was provided by each donor, and peripheral blood mononuclear cells were used for TCR beta sequencing. The Qiagen DNeasy Blood Extraction Kit was used to extract genomic DNA from the blood cell samples.

The TCR comes from a woman aged 45 to 65 in good health and CMV-seropositive. In this chain, TRBV29-1 is recombined with TRBJ2-7; the best D guess is TRBD1, with 6 bases matching. The sample comprised PBMCs. The CDR3: CSVGKGEMAEQYF. The nucleotides read TGCAGCGTTGGGAAGGGGGAGATGGCCGAGCAGTACTTC.